These 23 T cell receptor beta chains share one sample of origin, sequenced in a study of cytomegalovirus exposure and HLA in healthy donors. PCR amplification relied on 60 Vbeta primers (plus 13 Jbeta primers). Only in-frame clones appear in the TCRdb table, and some are missing; sequencing was by immunoSEQ multiplex PCR. The table counts under 200,000 clones; approximately 0.8% lies in the top ten. The sequenced sample was PBMCs. The receptors originated from a woman between 18 and 29 years old in good health and CMV-seropositive.

This chain joins TRBV7-8 and TRBJ1-5; possibly TRBD1 for D (5 bases). Trimming took off 1 base at V and 0 bases at J, with 7 bases between the two ends. The germline CDR1 and CDR2 sequences are SGHVS and FQNEAQ. The CDR3 runs to 15 residues. CDR3 DNA: TGTGCCAGCAGCTTAGGGGGGGATAGCAATCAGCCCCAGCATTTT. As protein: CASSLGGDSNQPQHF.

V usage is TRBV6-1 and J usage is TRBJ2-7; TRBD1 is a possible D gene (8 bases). This CDR3 is built from 13 residues. V was shortened by 6 bases and J by 5 bases, with 14 bases between the two germline ends. Germline CDR1 and CDR2: MNHNS and SASEGT. CDR3 bases: TGTGCCAGCAGGGGACAGGCGGGAGACGAGCAGTACTTC. Protein sequence: CASRGQAGDEQYF.

This chain joins TRBV18 and TRBJ2-1; tentatively, D is TRBD2 (6 bases). The CDR3 covers 14 residues. Trimming shortened V by 6 bases and J by 0 bases, and 9 bases separated the two germline ends. Germline V CDR1 and CDR2: KGHSH, LQKENI. CDR3 DNA: TGTGCCAGCTCCGCGGGGCCCTCCTACAATGAGCAGTTCTTC. It specifies CASSAGPSYNEQFF.

This chain joins TRBV18 and TRBJ2-7; 10 bases are shared with TRBD2. Germline V gene data show CDR1 as KGHSH and CDR2 as LQKENI. The CDR3 length is 14 residues. V shed 4 bases, J shed 2 bases, and the junction held 2 bases outside the gene matches. The CDR3 DNA sequence: TGTGCCAGCTCACGAGCGGGAGGGACCTACGAGCAGTACTTC. This gives the protein CASSRAGGTYEQYF. The variable domain in full, completed from reference TRBV18 and TRBJ2-7, reads NAGVMQNPRHLVRRRGQEARLRCSPMKGHSHVYWYRQLPEEGLKFMVYLQKENIIDESGMPKERFSAEFPKEGPSILRIQQVVRGDSAAYFCASSRAGGTYEQYFGPGTRLTVT.

This chain joins TRBV5-1 and TRBJ1-3; D not certain. The V and J ends lost 0 bases and 0 bases respectively, with 13 bases between them. This CDR3 spans 17 amino acids. Germline V gene data show CDR1 as SGHRS and CDR2 as YFSETQ. DNA of the CDR3: TGCGCCAGCAGCTTGGCCGGGTCTGCGAGCTCTGGAAACACCATATATTTT. Translation: CASSLAGSASSGNTIYF.

This chain connects TRBV2 to TRBJ2-5, with 7 bases matching TRBD2. The CDR3 runs 14 residues. The germline gives CDR1 SNHLY, CDR2 FYNNEI. The trim removed 4 bases at V and 4 bases at J, leaving 6 bases unmatched. The CDR3 spells CASSARREGETQYF. The CDR3 coding sequence is TGTGCCAGCAGTGCCCGTAGGGAGGGAGAGACCCAGTACTTC.

The chain links TRBV5-4 to TRBJ2-5; 12 nucleotides align to TRBD2. This CDR3 spans 15 amino acids. Trimming took 5 bases from V and 2 from J; bases not matched to a gene: 4. The germline V gene has CDR1 SGHNT and CDR2 YYREEE (reference sequence). The CDR3 loop is CASSPGLAGQETQYF. The CDR3 DNA sequence: TGTGCCAGCAGTCCTGGACTAGCGGGACAAGAGACCCAGTACTTC.

A remark on this clone: Germline is not matched at one junction end, which may reflect a read error. The J gene is TRBJ2-2, the V gene TRBV4-3, with a possible D match to TRBD2 (6 bases). The CDR3 is 16 amino acids. Germline V gene lookup returns CDR1 LGHNA and CDR2 YSLEER. The CDR3 here is CANSQAWRGGGGELFF. CDR3 bases: TGCGCCAACAGCCAAGCTTGGAGGGGAGGAGGCGGGGAGCTGTTTTTT.

The chain employs TRBV5-5 and TRBJ2-7; perhaps TRBD2 as D (6 bases). Per the germline V gene, CDR1 is SGHKS and CDR2 is YYEKEE (reference sequence). The CDR3 is made up of 13 amino acids. V gave up 3 bases and J gave up 1 base, with 8 bases separating them. CDR3 protein: CASSWDSSYEQYF. DNA of the CDR3: TGTGCCAGCAGCTGGGACTCTTCCTACGAGCAGTACTTC.

The V call is TRBV19, the J call TRBJ1-2; D call uncertain. With 3 bases removed from V and 4 bases from J, the gap between germline ends came to 12 bases. The CDR3 extends over 14 amino acids. The germline V gene has CDR1 LNHDA and CDR2 SQIVND (reference sequence). The CDR3 here is CASSINGLTYGYTF. CDR3 in DNA: TGTGCCAGTAGTATCAATGGCCTTACCTATGGCTACACCTTC. Full variable domain (rest looked up from reference TRBV19 and TRBJ1-2): DGGITQSPKYLFRKEGQNVTLSCEQNLNHDAMYWYRQDPGQGLRLIYYSQIVNDFQKGDIAEGYSVSREKKESFPLTVTSAQKNPTAFYLCASSINGLTYGYTFGSGTRLTVV.

This chain uses TRBV9 with TRBJ2-7; 8 bases are shared with TRBD2. The CDR3 totals 14 residues. CDR1 is SGDLS and CDR2 is YYNGEE in the germline V gene. Trimming at V came to 4 bases and at J to 6 bases, leaving 9 bases not matched to a gene. This CDR3 is CASSRTAGRAEQYF. In DNA, the CDR3 is TGTGCCAGCAGCCGGACCGCCGGGAGGGCCGAGCAGTACTTC.

V is TRBV7-9 and J is TRBJ2-7; 10 positions match TRBD1. The CDR3 is 13 amino acids. The germline CDR1 and CDR2 sequences are SEHNR and FQNEAQ (reference sequence). J gave up 2 bases and V 8 bases, and 3 bases lay outside the gene matches. The CDR3 DNA is TGTGCCAGCGAGGGGACAGGGGCCTACGAGCAGTACTTC. It yields the protein CASEGTGAYEQYF.

The rearrangement uses TRBV10-2 and TRBJ2-7; D is uncertain. The germline V gene encodes CDR1 WSHSY and CDR2 SAAADI. Trimming cost V 8 bases and J 7 bases, with 12 bases left between them. The CDR3 runs to 11 residues. CDR3 sequence reads: CASGVRWEQYF. In DNA form, the CDR3 reads TGCGCCAGCGGAGTTCGATGGGAGCAGTACTTC.

The chain links TRBV5-1 to TRBJ2-1, with 14 positions matching TRBD2. This CDR3 is built from 17 residues. Germline values: CDR1 SGHRS, CDR2 YFSETQ. The junction had 6 bases not matched to a gene; V was cut back by 4 bases and J by 3 bases. For the CDR3, the DNA is TGCGCCAGCAGCGAGGGGACTAGCGGGAGTTTCTACAATGAGCAGTTCTTC. Translating gives CASSEGTSGSFYNEQFF.

V is TRBV9 and J is TRBJ1-1; D gene unclear. The CDR3 has 14 residues. V shed 2 bases and J shed 1 base, with 9 bases lying between them. Per the germline V gene, CDR1 is SGDLS and CDR2 is YYNGEE. CDR3 sequence reads: CASSVPRGNTEAFF. The CDR3 DNA sequence: TGTGCCAGCAGCGTGCCCCGGGGGAACACTGAAGCTTTCTTT.

The J gene is TRBJ2-1, the V gene TRBV5-1; 11 bases align to TRBD2. V shed 3 bases, J shed 0 bases, and the junction held 5 bases outside the gene matches. The CDR3 spans 17 residues. Germline V gene sequence: CDR1 SGHRS, CDR2 YFSETQ. Here the CDR3 DNA reads TGCGCCAGCAGCTCTCGACTAGCGGGGAGCTCCTACAATGAGCAGTTCTTC. It translates to CASSSRLAGSSYNEQFF.

The chain is built from TRBV2 and TRBJ1-1, with D perhaps matching TRBD1 (6 bases). Germline assignment: CDR1 SNHLY and CDR2 FYNNEI. The CDR3 totals 16 residues. Trimming pared 3 bases from V and 10 bases from J, leaving 24 bases between. The CDR3 nucleotides read TGTGCCAGCAGTGACGCGGGGGGCGGTTTAAGGTATCGAGCTTTCTTT. Residues: CASSDAGGGLRYRAFF.

J is TRBJ2-7 and V is TRBV19, with TRBD1 as a possible D gene (6 bases). Germline V gives CDR1 LNHDA, CDR2 SQIVND (reference sequence). Trimming stripped 7 bases from V and 6 bases from J, with 16 bases between. The CDR3 has 13 residues. CDR3 loop: CASKIGGTAEQYF. CDR3 sequence (DNA): TGTGCCAGTAAAATAGGGGGAACCGCCGAGCAGTACTTC.

The chain uses TRBV4-1 and TRBJ1-4; D remains ambiguous. Per the germline V gene, CDR1 is MGHRA and CDR2 is YSYEKL. CDR3 length: 16 residues. V was pared by 2 bases and J by 2 bases, with 12 bases between. CDR3 DNA sequence: TGCGCCAGCAGCCAATGGCCCCCGGGGACTAATGAAAAACTGTTTTTT. As protein: CASSQWPPGTNEKLFF.

To note about this clone: Distinct nucleotide sequences in the sample also encode this CDR3. The chain links TRBV5-1 to TRBJ2-2; TRBD1 might be the D (6 bases). This CDR3 spans 17 amino acids. CDR1 and CDR2 from the germline V gene are SGHRS and YFSETQ. V was pared by 1 base and J by 8 bases, with 21 bases between. CDR3 in DNA: TGCGCCAGCAGCTTGAGAGGGCAGGGGTTAAGCACTGGGGAGCTGTTTTTT. As protein: CASSLRGQGLSTGELFF. The complete variable domain, with remaining parts taken from reference TRBV5-1 and TRBJ2-2, reads KAGVTQTPRYLIKTRGQQVTLSCSPISGHRSVSWYQQTPGQGLQFLFEYFSETQRNKGNFPGRFSGRQFSNSRSEMNVSTLELGDSALYLCASSLRGQGLSTGELFFGEGSRLTVL.

The CDR3 sequence: CAWSVRTGGVSAAFF. In DNA, the CDR3 is TGTGCCTGGAGTGTACGGACAGGGGGCGTGAGTGCGGCTTTCTTT. J is TRBJ1-1 and V is TRBV30; 11 bases are shared with TRBD1. The V gene's germline CDR1 is GTSNPN and CDR2 SVGIG (reference sequence). V was pared by 0 bases and J by 11 bases, with 11 bases of the junction left unmatched. The CDR3 totals 15 residues.

This chain links TRBV4-3 with TRBJ2-7; 7 positions match TRBD2. The CDR3 covers 16 residues. The V gene end was trimmed by 1 base and the J gene end by 4 bases; junction bases not matched to a gene: 10. From germline, CDR1 is LGHNA and CDR2 YSLEER. For the CDR3, the DNA is TGCGCCAGCAGCCAAGGCGGGGGACCTGGGAATTACGAGCAGTACTTC. Protein sequence: CASSQGGGPGNYEQYF.

V is TRBV11-2 and J is TRBJ2-6, with unresolved D. Germline lookup yields CDR1 SGHAT and CDR2 FQNNGV. The length of the CDR3 is 17 residues. V shed 5 bases and J shed 0 bases, with 14 bases lying between them. CDR3 in amino acids: CASSPIRKFSGANVLTF. Here the CDR3 DNA reads TGTGCCAGCAGCCCAATCAGGAAGTTCTCTGGGGCCAACGTCCTGACTTTC.